The source of this T cell receptor (beta chain) is a study of T-cell memory formation after mild COVID-19. The germline V gene has CDR1 SNHLY and CDR2 FYNNEI. V trimming: 6 bases; J trimming: 0 bases; junction bases outside the gene matches: 6. This CDR3 has 15 residues. This clonotype was counted a few times. TCRdb recomputed calls from the 5' RACE reads with MiXCR, one row per CDR3 protein. This sample yields roughly 410,000 distinct CDR3 sequences, of which approximately 25% are seen a single time; 8.8% belongs to the top ten. J is TRBJ2-7 and V is TRBV2, with 9 nucleotides matching TRBD2. The sample comprised PBMCs or a T cell subset sorted from them (not recorded which). The sequence derives from an adult woman who had mild COVID-19 (a few samples of this study predate the infection). Cell type and time point are not known. CDR3 residues: CASSIGLASSYEQYF. The CDR3 coding sequence is TGTGCCAGCAGCATAGGACTAGCGAGCTCCTACGAGCAGTACTTC.